This is a list of T cell receptor beta chains from one sample in a study of blood T cell repertoires in COVID-19. Method: immunoSEQ multiplex PCR; TCRdb's copy keeps in-frame clones and lacks some. The sample yields 210,000 or so clones, 70% to 90% seen once. Sequenced material: peripheral blood. These TCRs come from a woman younger than 30 who had recovered from COVID-19. CDR3s include the opening cysteine and the closing phenylalanine or tryptophan. D genes are given only for firm matches. The size field is filled for only some rows; it gives once, few, many or a size class.

v_call: TRBV25-1; clone_size: -; j_call: TRBJ1-1; d_call: -; cdr3_nt: TGTGCCAGCAGTGGCCCCTCTACAGGGTACACTGAAGCTTTCTTT; cdr3_aa: CASSGPSTGYTEAFF
v_call: TRBV27; clone_size: -; j_call: TRBJ2-1; d_call: -; cdr3_nt: TGTGCCAGCAGTTTAAAGGTCCCCGAGGGCCTAAAAGGGAATGAGCAGTTCTTC; cdr3_aa: CASSLKVPEGLKGNEQFF
v_call: TRBV6-6; clone_size: -; j_call: TRBJ2-1; d_call: TRBD2; cdr3_nt: TGTGCCAGCAGACGACTCGGACTAGCGGGAGGTAGGGGTGAGCAGTTCTTC; cdr3_aa: CASRRLGLAGGRGEQFF
v_call: TRBV25-1; clone_size: once; j_call: TRBJ2-5; d_call: -; cdr3_nt: TGTGCCAGCAGTGAATCACACGCCCGAGTAAGCGGCGAGACCCAGTACTTC; cdr3_aa: CASSESHARVSGETQYF
v_call: TRBV18; clone_size: -; j_call: TRBJ2-7; d_call: -; cdr3_nt: TGTGCCAGCTCACCCCTCGGAGCGGTCTCCTACGAGCAGTACTTC; cdr3_aa: CASSPLGAVSYEQYF
v_call: TRBV7-6; clone_size: once; j_call: TRBJ2-7; d_call: TRBD2; cdr3_nt: TGTGCCAGCAGCTCCTCGGGGGGGAACTACGAGCAGTACTTC; cdr3_aa: CASSSSGGNYEQYF
v_call: TRBV19; clone_size: -; j_call: TRBJ2-7; d_call: TRBD1; cdr3_nt: TGTGCCAGTAGTATAGATCATTCAGGGGGCTACGAGCAGTACTTC; cdr3_aa: CASSIDHSGGYEQYF
v_call: TRBV19; clone_size: -; j_call: TRBJ2-1; d_call: TRBD2; cdr3_nt: TGTGCCAGTAACTCGCGGGGGACGCACAATGAGCAGTTCTTC; cdr3_aa: CASNSRGTHNEQFF
v_call: TRBV15; clone_size: once; j_call: TRBJ1-2; d_call: TRBD1; cdr3_nt: TGTGCCACCAGCAGAGGTTACAGGGGCTGGAGCACCTTC; cdr3_aa: CATSRGYRGWSTF
v_call: TRBV30; clone_size: -; j_call: TRBJ1-3; d_call: -; cdr3_nt: TGTGCCTGGAGCACTGCCCGGACAGCGAATTTT; cdr3_aa: CAWSTARTANF
v_call: TRBV6-5; clone_size: -; j_call: TRBJ2-7; d_call: TRBD1; cdr3_nt: TGTGCCAGCAGTCCGTCTAGGACAGGGAACGAGCAGTACTTC; cdr3_aa: CASSPSRTGNEQYF
v_call: TRBV4-1; clone_size: once; j_call: TRBJ2-5; d_call: -; cdr3_nt: TGCGCCAGCAGCCAACAACAGGGTAGGGCCGGGGAGACCCAGTACTTC; cdr3_aa: CASSQQQGRAGETQYF
v_call: TRBV11-3; clone_size: -; j_call: TRBJ2-2; d_call: -; cdr3_nt: TGTGCCAGCAGCTCCCGCGGGTTGAACGGGGAGCTGTTTTTT; cdr3_aa: CASSSRGLNGELFF
v_call: TRBV4-3; clone_size: -; j_call: TRBJ2-1; d_call: TRBD2; cdr3_nt: TGCGCCAGCAGCCAAGACCATAGCGGGAGGGGTGAGCAGTTCTTC; cdr3_aa: CASSQDHSGRGEQFF
v_call: TRBV24-1; clone_size: -; j_call: TRBJ2-3; d_call: -; cdr3_nt: TGTGCCACCAGTGATGGACAGTTCACAGATACGCAGTATTTT; cdr3_aa: CATSDGQFTDTQYF
v_call: TRBV10-3; clone_size: -; j_call: TRBJ2-1; d_call: TRBD2; cdr3_nt: TGTGCCATCAGTGAGTCCGGACCGGGAGGGGAGCAGTTCTTC; cdr3_aa: CAISESGPGGEQFF
v_call: TRBV2; clone_size: -; j_call: TRBJ1-1; d_call: TRBD1; cdr3_nt: TGTGCCAGCAGTGTACTTACCCCGGGAGACAGGGGGACTGAAGCTTTCTTT; cdr3_aa: CASSVLTPGDRGTEAFF
v_call: TRBV21-1; clone_size: once; j_call: TRBJ2-1; d_call: -; cdr3_nt: TGTGCCAGATCATTCGAAGAGAGATTCCACTACAATGAGCAGTTCTTC; cdr3_aa: CARSFEERFHYNEQFF